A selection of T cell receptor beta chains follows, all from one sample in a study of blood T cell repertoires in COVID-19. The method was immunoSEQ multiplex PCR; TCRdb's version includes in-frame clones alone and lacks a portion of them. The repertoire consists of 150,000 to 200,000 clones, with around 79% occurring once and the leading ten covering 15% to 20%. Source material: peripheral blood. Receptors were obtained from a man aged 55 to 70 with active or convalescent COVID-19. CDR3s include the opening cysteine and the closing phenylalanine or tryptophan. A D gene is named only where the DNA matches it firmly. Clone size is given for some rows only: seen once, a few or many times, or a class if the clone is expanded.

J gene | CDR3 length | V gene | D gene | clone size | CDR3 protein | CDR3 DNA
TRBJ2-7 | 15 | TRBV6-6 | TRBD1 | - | CASSGRDRGEHEQYF | TGTGCCAGCAGCGGCCGGGACAGGGGGGAGCACGAGCAGTACTTC
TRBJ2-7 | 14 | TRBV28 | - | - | CALGVLAPTYEQYF | TGTGCCTTGGGAGTGCTAGCGCCTACCTACGAGCAGTACTTC
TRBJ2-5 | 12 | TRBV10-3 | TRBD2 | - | CAIGRDQETQYF | TGTGCCATCGGGAGGGACCAAGAGACCCAGTACTTC
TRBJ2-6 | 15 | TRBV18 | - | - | CASSPATSGANVLTF | TGTGCCAGCTCACCAGCTACCTCTGGGGCCAACGTCCTGACTTTC
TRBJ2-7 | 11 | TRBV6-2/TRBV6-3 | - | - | CASSLTYEQYF | TGTGCCAGCAGTTTAACCTACGAGCAGTACTTC
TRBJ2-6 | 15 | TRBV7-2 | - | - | CASSLRGSGANVLTF | TGTGCCAGCAGCTTAAGGGGTTCTGGGGCCAACGTCCTGACTTTC
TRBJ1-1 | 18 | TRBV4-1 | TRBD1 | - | CASSFSRGRGLARTEAFF | TGCGCCAGCAGCTTCTCCCGGGGCAGGGGGCTCGCGAGGACTGAAGCTTTCTTT
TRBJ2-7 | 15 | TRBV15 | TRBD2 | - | CATSRRLAGVNEQYF | TGTGCCACCAGCAGAAGGCTAGCGGGAGTAAACGAGCAGTACTTC
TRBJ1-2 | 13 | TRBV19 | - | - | CASRDRNHYGYTF | TGTGCCAGCCGTGACAGGAATCACTATGGCTACACCTTC
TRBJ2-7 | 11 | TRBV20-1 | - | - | CSATETYEQYF | TGCAGTGCCACCGAGACCTACGAGCAGTACTTC
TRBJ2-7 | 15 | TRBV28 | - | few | CASSSLQGTPYEQYF | TGTGCCAGCAGTTCGCTACAGGGAACACCCTACGAGCAGTACTTC
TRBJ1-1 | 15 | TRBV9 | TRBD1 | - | CASSSTGTTNTEAFF | TGTGCCAGCAGCTCGACAGGGACCACGAACACTGAAGCTTTCTTT
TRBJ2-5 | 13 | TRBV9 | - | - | CASSADFRETQYF | TGTGCCAGCAGCGCGGACTTCAGGGAGACCCAGTACTTC
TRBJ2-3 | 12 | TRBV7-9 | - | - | CASSLGGPTQYF | TGTGCCAGCAGCTTAGGGGGGCCTACGCAGTATTTT
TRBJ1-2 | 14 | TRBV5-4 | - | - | CASSLGRGVYGYTF | TGTGCCAGCAGCTTAGGGCGGGGGGTGTATGGCTACACCTTC
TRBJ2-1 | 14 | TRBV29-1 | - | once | CSVVPGSSYNEQFF | TGCAGCGTTGTACCGGGGAGCTCCTACAATGAGCAGTTCTTC
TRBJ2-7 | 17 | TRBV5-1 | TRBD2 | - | CASQKQGAQGLAGEQYF | TGCGCCAGCCAGAAACAGGGGGCGCAGGGACTAGCGGGAGAGCAGTACTTC
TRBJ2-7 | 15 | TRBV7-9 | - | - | CASSRRMDSTYEQYF | TGTGCCAGCAGCCGTCGGATGGACAGCACCTACGAGCAGTACTTC
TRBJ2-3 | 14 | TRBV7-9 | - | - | CASSPRVSVDTQYF | TGTGCCAGCAGCCCCAGGGTGAGCGTGGATACGCAGTATTTT
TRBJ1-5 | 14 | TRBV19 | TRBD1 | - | CASSRDSSNQPQHF | TGTGCCAGTAGTAGGGACAGTAGCAATCAGCCCCAGCATTTT
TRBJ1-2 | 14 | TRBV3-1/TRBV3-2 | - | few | CASSQGAALEGYTF | TGTGCCAGCAGCCAGGGGGCGGCCCTGGAAGGCTACACCTTC
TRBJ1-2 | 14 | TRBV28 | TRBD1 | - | CASSRQGAFGGYTF | TGTGCCAGCAGTAGACAGGGGGCTTTCGGTGGCTACACCTTC
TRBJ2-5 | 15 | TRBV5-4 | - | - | CASSLQQLSLETQYF | TGTGCCAGCAGCTTGCAACAGCTCTCGCTAGAGACCCAGTACTTC
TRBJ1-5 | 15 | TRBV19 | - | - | CASSMGRAGDQPQHF | TGTGCCAGTAGTATGGGGCGGGCAGGGGATCAGCCCCAGCATTTT
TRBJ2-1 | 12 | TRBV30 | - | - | CAWSVLSNEQFF | TGTGCCTGGAGTGTACTGAGCAATGAGCAGTTCTTC
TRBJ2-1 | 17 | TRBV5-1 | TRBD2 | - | CASSLPLAGGSYNEQFF | TGCGCCAGCAGCTTGCCACTAGCGGGAGGTTCCTACAATGAGCAGTTCTTC
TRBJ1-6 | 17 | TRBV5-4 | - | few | CASRSMSAASRNSPLHF | TGTGCCAGCAGATCCATGTCAGCCGCCAGCAGGAATTCACCCCTCCACTTT
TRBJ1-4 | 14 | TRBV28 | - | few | CASTADSGYEKLFF | TGTGCCAGCACGGCCGACAGTGGGTATGAAAAACTGTTTTTT
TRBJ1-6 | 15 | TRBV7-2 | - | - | CASSSRDWDNSPLHF | TGTGCCAGCAGCTCCAGGGATTGGGATAATTCACCCCTCCACTTT
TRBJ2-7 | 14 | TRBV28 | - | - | CASSLEQGRKEQYF | TGTGCCAGCAGTTTAGAACAGGGGAGGAAGGAGCAGTACTTC
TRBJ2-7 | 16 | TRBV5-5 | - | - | CASSLGPGEGTYEQYF | TGTGCCAGCAGCTTGGGGCCAGGGGAGGGGACCTACGAGCAGTACTTC
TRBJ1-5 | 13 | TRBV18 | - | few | CASSPGPLQPQHF | TGTGCCAGCTCACCAGGGCCCCTTCAGCCCCAGCATTTT
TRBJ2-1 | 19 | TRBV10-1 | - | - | CASSESVASVLTLYNEQFF | TGCGCCAGCAGTGAGTCTGTCGCTAGCGTCCTAACTCTATACAATGAGCAGTTCTTC
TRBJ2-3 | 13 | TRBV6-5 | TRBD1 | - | CASGRGHTDTQYF | TGTGCCAGCGGAAGGGGGCACACAGATACGCAGTATTTT
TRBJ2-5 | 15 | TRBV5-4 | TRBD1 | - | CASSLGQGRMETQYF | TGTGCCAGCAGCCTGGGACAGGGCAGGATGGAGACCCAGTACTTC
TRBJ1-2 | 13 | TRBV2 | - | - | CASSELRNYGYTF | TGTGCCAGCAGTGAACTACGGAACTATGGCTACACCTTC
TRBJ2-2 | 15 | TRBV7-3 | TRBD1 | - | CASALRQGKTGELFF | TGTGCCAGTGCCCTTCGACAGGGAAAAACCGGGGAGCTGTTTTTT
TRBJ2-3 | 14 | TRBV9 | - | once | CASSVGPGTDTQYF | TGTGCCAGCAGCGTAGGACCGGGAACAGATACGCAGTATTTT
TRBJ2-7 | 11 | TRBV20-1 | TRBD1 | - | CSVQTAEGAYF | TGCAGTGTCCAGACTGCAGAGGGGGCTTACTTC
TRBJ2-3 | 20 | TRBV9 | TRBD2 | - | CASSVGAGIAGVASTDTQYF | TGTGCCAGCAGCGTAGGGGCCGGGATAGCGGGAGTCGCTAGCACAGATACGCAGTATTTT
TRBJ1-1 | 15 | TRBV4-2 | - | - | CASSQNTRGGTEAFF | TGTGCCAGCAGCCAAAACACGCGGGGGGGCACTGAAGCTTTCTTT
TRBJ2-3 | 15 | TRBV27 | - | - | CASSSYRDRTDTQYF | TGTGCCAGCAGTTCTTACAGGGACCGCACAGATACGCAGTATTTT
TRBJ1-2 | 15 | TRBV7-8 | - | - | CASSPPGSGRNGYTF | TGTGCCAGCAGCCCCCCAGGGTCAGGGAGGAATGGCTACACCTTC
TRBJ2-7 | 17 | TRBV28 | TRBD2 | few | CASRTFSESSGSYEQYF | TGTGCCAGCAGGACCTTCTCCGAGTCTAGCGGGAGTTACGAGCAGTACTTC
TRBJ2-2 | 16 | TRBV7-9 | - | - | CASSLDGPTNTGELFF | TGTGCCAGCAGCTTAGATGGGCCTACGAACACCGGGGAGCTGTTTTTT
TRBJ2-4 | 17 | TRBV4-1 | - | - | CASSQDSGTLAKNIQYF | TGCGCCAGCAGCCAAGATAGCGGAACACTAGCCAAAAACATTCAGTACTTC
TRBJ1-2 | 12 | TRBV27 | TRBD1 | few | CASSSGGFGYTF | TGTGCCAGCAGTTCAGGGGGCTTTGGCTACACCTTC
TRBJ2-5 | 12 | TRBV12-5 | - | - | CASGLSAETQYF | TGTGCTAGTGGTTTGAGTGCGGAGACCCAGTACTTC